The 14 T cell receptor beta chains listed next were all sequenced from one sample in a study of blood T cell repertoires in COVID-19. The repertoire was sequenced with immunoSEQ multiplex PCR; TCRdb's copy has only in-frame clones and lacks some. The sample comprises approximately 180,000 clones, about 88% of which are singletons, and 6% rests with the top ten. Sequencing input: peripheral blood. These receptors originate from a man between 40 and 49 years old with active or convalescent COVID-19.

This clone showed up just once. The CDR3 DNA is TGTGCCAGCAGTTTACTGGGGGGGGCCCTAGGCTATGGCTACACCTTC. As protein: CASSLLGGALGYGYTF. This chain uses TRBV28 with TRBJ1-2, with D possibly being TRBD1 (6 bases). Germline loops: CDR1 MDHEN, CDR2 SYDVKM. The CDR3 sequence is 16 residues long. Trimming took 2 bases from V and 4 from J, leaving 17 bases between them.

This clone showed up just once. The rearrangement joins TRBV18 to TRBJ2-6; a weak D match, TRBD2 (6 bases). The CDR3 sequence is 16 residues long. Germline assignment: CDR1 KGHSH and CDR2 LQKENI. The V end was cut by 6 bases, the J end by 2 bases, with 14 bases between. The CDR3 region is CASSLIREAGANVLTF. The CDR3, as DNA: TGTGCCAGCTCCCTCATTAGGGAGGCTGGGGCCAACGTCCTGACTTTC.

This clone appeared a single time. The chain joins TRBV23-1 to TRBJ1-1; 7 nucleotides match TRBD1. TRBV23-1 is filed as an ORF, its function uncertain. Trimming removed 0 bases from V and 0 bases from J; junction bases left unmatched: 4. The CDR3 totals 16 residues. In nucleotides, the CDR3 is TGCGCCAGCAGTCAATCGACAGGGTTAATGAACACTGAAGCTTTCTTT. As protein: CASSQSTGLMNTEAFF.

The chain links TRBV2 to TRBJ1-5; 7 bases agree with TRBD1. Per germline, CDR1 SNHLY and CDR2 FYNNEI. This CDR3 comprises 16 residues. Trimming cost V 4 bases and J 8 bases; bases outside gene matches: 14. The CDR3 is CASSARQGVGREPQHF. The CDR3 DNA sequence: TGTGCCAGCAGTGCCCGACAGGGAGTAGGGAGAGAGCCCCAGCATTTT.

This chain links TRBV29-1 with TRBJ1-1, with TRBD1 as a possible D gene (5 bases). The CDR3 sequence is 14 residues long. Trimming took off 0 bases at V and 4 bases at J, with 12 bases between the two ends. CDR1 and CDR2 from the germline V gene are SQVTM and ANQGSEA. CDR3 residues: CSVEEGGIPTEAFF. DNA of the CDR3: TGCAGCGTTGAAGAGGGGGGGATCCCCACTGAAGCTTTCTTT. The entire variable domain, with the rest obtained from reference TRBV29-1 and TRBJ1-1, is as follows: SAVISQKPSRDICQRGTSLTIQCQVDSQVTMMFWYRQQPGQSLTLIATANQGSEATYESGFVIDKFPISRPNLTFSTLTVSNMSPEDSSIYLCSVEEGGIPTEAFFGQGTRLTVV.

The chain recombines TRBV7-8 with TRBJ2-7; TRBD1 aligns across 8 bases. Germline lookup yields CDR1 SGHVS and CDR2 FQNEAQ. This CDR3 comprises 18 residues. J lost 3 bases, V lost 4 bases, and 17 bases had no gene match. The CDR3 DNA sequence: TGTGCCAGCAGCTCTTCCTATTCCCTGGACAGGGCGGGCTACGAGCAGTACTTC. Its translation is CASSSSYSLDRAGYEQYF.

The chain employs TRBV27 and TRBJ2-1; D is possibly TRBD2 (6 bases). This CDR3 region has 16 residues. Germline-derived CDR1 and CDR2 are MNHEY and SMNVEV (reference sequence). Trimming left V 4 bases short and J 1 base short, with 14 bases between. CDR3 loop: CASSSYAGTSYNEQFF. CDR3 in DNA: TGTGCCAGCAGTTCGTACGCGGGGACTTCCTACAATGAGCAGTTCTTC.

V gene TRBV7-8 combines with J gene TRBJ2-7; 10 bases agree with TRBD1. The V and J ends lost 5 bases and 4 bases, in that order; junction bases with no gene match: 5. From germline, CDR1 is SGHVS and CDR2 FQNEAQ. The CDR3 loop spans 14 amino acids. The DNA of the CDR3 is TGTGCCAGCAGCCCTGACAGGGGGCAGTACGAGCAGTACTTC. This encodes CASSPDRGQYEQYF.

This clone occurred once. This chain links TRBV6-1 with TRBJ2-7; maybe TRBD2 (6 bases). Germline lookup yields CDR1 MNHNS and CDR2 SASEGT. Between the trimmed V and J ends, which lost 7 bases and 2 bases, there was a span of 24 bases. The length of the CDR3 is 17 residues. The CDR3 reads CASIDPPGLRLPYEQYF. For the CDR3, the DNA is TGTGCCAGCATTGACCCCCCGGGACTCCGATTACCCTACGAGCAGTACTTC.

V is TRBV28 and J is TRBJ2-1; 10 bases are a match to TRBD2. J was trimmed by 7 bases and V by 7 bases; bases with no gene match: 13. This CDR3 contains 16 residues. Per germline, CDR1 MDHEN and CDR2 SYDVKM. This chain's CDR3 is CASISSSGSRSNEQFF. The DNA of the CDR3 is TGTGCCAGCATAAGTTCTAGCGGGAGCAGGTCGAATGAGCAGTTCTTC.

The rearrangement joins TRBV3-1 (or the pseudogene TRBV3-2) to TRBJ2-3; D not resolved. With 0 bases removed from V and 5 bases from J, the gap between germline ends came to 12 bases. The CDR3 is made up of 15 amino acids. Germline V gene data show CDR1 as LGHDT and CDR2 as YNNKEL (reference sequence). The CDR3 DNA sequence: TGTGCCAGCAGCCAAGATGGCGGTTTGAGAGATACGCAGTATTTT. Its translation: CASSQDGGLRDTQYF.

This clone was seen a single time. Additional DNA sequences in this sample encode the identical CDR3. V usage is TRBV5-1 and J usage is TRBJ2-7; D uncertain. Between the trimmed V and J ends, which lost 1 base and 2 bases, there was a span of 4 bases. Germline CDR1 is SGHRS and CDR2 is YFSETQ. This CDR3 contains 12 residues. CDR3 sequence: CASSLSTYEQYF. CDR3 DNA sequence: TGCGCCAGCAGCTTGAGCACCTACGAGCAGTACTTC. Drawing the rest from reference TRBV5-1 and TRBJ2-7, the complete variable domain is KAGVTQTPRYLIKTRGQQVTLSCSPISGHRSVSWYQQTPGQGLQFLFEYFSETQRNKGNFPGRFSGRQFSNSRSEMNVSTLELGDSALYLCASSLSTYEQYFGPGTRLTVT.

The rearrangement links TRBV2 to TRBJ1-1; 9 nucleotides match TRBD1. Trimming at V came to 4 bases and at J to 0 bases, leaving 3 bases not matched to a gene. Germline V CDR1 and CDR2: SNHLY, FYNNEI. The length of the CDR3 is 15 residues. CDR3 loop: CASSGGQGMNTEAFF. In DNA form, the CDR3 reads TGTGCCAGCAGTGGGGGACAGGGAATGAACACTGAAGCTTTCTTT. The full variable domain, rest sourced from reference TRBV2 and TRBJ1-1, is EPEVTQTPSHQVTQMGQEVILRCVPISNHLYFYWYRQILGQKVEFLVSFYNNEISEKSEIFDDQFSVERPDGSNFTLKIRSTKLEDSAMYFCASSGGQGMNTEAFFGQGTRLTVV.

CDR3 sequence (DNA): TGTGCCAGTAGTCTACGGGTTACTCTGGTGGCCAACGTCCTGACTTTC. It is translated as CASSLRVTLVANVLTF. The chain links TRBV19 to TRBJ2-6; D call uncertain. V shed 5 bases and J shed 6 bases, with 17 bases lying between them. CDR3 length: 16 residues. Germline CDR1 reads LNHDA; CDR2 reads SQIVND (reference sequence).